This paragraph covers one TCR beta chain sequence. Assay used: immunoSEQ multiplex PCR; TCRdb lists only in-frame clones, some missing. The sample holds some 240,000 clones; over 50% are singletons and the top ten take around 10%. The CDR3 has 12 amino acids. CDR1 is SNHLY and CDR2 is FYNNEI in the germline V gene. V lost 6 bases and J lost 7, with 9 bases in between. This sample is part of a study of shared clonotypes between healthy human individuals. Study context: CD4 naive cells filled three plates per donor, CD4 memory three, CD8 naive two and CD8 memory one.

Sequenced input: memory CD4+ T cells sorted from blood. Subset defined: CD45RA-negative fraction. V and J are TRBV2 and TRBJ1-4, with D maybe TRBD1 (6 bases). The TCR sequence derives from a man aged 25 to 40 in good health. The chain's CDR3 is CASRVDSEKLFF. The CDR3 DNA reads TGTGCCAGCAGGGTGGACAGTGAAAAACTGTTTTTT.